Sequencing of this T cell receptor beta chain was carried out in a study of blood T cell repertoires in COVID-19. CDR1 and CDR2 (germline): SGHDT, YYEEEE. Germline trimming cut 5 bases from V and 4 bases from J; bases unmatched to any gene: 5. CDR3 length: 13 amino acids. Libraries were prepared by immunoSEQ multiplex PCR; TCRdb keeps only in-frame clonotypes and omits some of them. Found here are around 200,000 clones, roughly 86% of them singletons; the top ten hold around 2.6%. Sequencing input: peripheral blood. This receptor was identified in a man aged 35 to 55 with active or convalescent COVID-19. V usage is TRBV5-6 and J usage is TRBJ1-1; 7 bases line up with TRBD1. In DNA, the CDR3 is TGTGCCAGCAGGTCCGGGACAGCCACTGAAGCTTTCTTT. Translating it yields CASRSGTATEAFF.